Listed below are T cell receptor beta chains from one sample, sequenced in a study of control samples from healthy donors and cancer patients. Measured with immunoSEQ multiplex PCR; TCRdb has only the in-frame clones, and not every one. The repertoire holds approximately 150,000 clones, with approximately 96% as singletons. The sample comprised blood. Every receptor here comes from a woman in her twenties or thirties in good health. CDR3s include the opening cysteine and the closing phenylalanine or tryptophan. A D gene is named only where the DNA matches it firmly. Clone size is shown for a subset of rows, as once, few, many or a class of expanded clone.

CDR3aa	CDR3nt	v_gene	abundance	j_gene	d_gene
CASSPVGAEEKLFF	TGTGCCAGCAGCCCGGTAGGGGCGGAAGAAAAACTGTTTTTT	TRBV6-5	.	TRBJ1-4	.
CASSLSGGGQPQHF	TGTGCCAGCAGCTTGTCCGGGGGAGGTCAGCCCCAGCATTTT	TRBV5-8	.	TRBJ1-5	.
CASSYGATGVEEKLFF	TGTGCCAGCAGTTACGGGGCGACAGGTGTTGAGGAAAAACTGTTTTTT	TRBV6-5	.	TRBJ1-4	.
CASRARVNSPLHF	TGTGCCAGCAGAGCGCGGGTGAATTCACCCCTCCACTTT	TRBV28	.	TRBJ1-6	.
CASSPPGGLKETQYF	TGTGCCAGCTCACCCCCAGGGGGGCTCAAGGAGACCCAGTACTTC	TRBV18	.	TRBJ2-5	.
CASSLVVAGTGNTIYF	TGTGCCAGCAGCTTAGTAGTGGCGGGGACTGGAAACACCATATATTTT	TRBV7-6	.	TRBJ1-3	.
CAWIGFGGGPGSYNEQFF	TGTGCCTGGATTGGATTCGGGGGAGGGCCGGGGTCCTACAATGAGCAGTTCTTC	TRBV30	.	TRBJ2-1	TRBD2
CASILSSEAFF	TGTGCCAGCATTCTATCTTCTGAAGCTTTCTTT	TRBV11-2	once	TRBJ1-1	.
CASSFVMAGNEKLFF	TGTGCCAGCAGTTTCGTTATGGCAGGAAATGAAAAACTGTTTTTT	TRBV28	.	TRBJ1-4	.
CASSQDPWSSGNTIYF	TGTGCCAGCAGCCAAGATCCTTGGAGCTCTGGAAACACCATATATTTT	TRBV3-1/TRBV3-2	few	TRBJ1-3	.
CAWSMGSGNTIYF	TGTGCCTGGAGTATGGGGTCAGGAAACACCATATATTTT	TRBV30	once	TRBJ1-3	.
CASSYRDSDQPQHF	TGTGCCAGCAGTTACCGGGACAGCGATCAGCCCCAGCATTTT	TRBV6-5	.	TRBJ1-5	TRBD1
CSVGSAGGGDTQYF	TGCAGCGTTGGGTCGGCGGGAGGTGGAGATACGCAGTATTTT	TRBV29-1	.	TRBJ2-3	TRBD2
CASSLSATSGVQETQYF	TGTGCCAGCAGTTTATCCGCCACTAGCGGAGTTCAAGAGACCCAGTACTTC	TRBV28	once	TRBJ2-5	TRBD2
CASSLRWQRDNSPLHF	TGTGCCAGCAGCCTCCGGTGGCAGAGAGATAATTCACCCCTCCACTTT	TRBV5-4	.	TRBJ1-6	.
CASTDREVGIGNQPQHF	TGTGCCAGCACGGACAGGGAAGTAGGTATAGGCAATCAGCCCCAGCATTTT	TRBV28	.	TRBJ1-5	TRBD1
CASSVDRGLHNEQFF	TGTGCCAGCAGTGTCGACAGGGGACTTCACAATGAGCAGTTCTTC	TRBV6-4	.	TRBJ2-1	TRBD1
CASSPGTGFHEQFF	TGTGCCAGCAGTCCCGGGACAGGGTTCCATGAGCAGTTCTTC	TRBV28	.	TRBJ2-1	TRBD1
CASTPPGSNQPQHF	TGTGCCAGCACTCCCCCGGGGAGCAATCAGCCCCAGCATTTT	TRBV5-8	.	TRBJ1-5	.
CAWRDHTGELFF	TGTGCCTGGAGGGATCACACCGGGGAGCTGTTTTTT	TRBV30	.	TRBJ2-2	.
CASSLLLAETNEQFF	TGCGCCAGCAGCTTGTTACTAGCGGAGACGAATGAGCAGTTCTTC	TRBV5-1	.	TRBJ2-1	TRBD2
CASRQGHSTSTDTQYF	TGCGCCAGCAGGCAAGGCCACAGCACCAGCACAGATACGCAGTATTTT	TRBV4-1	.	TRBJ2-3	.
CASSSTGIGYSGNTIYF	TGTGCCAGCAGTTCGACAGGGATAGGTTACTCTGGAAACACCATATATTTT	TRBV28	.	TRBJ1-3	TRBD1
CASSLDLSGANVLTF	TGTGCCAGCAGCTTGGACCTCTCTGGGGCCAACGTCCTGACTTTC	TRBV5-6	.	TRBJ2-6	.
CASSLTWGDLVEQFF	TGTGCCAGCAGCTTAACTTGGGGCGATCTCGTTGAGCAGTTCTTC	TRBV9	.	TRBJ2-1	.
CASSTTGGYAGELFF	TGTGCCAGCAGCACCACAGGGGGATATGCCGGGGAGCTGTTTTTT	TRBV13	.	TRBJ2-2	TRBD1
CASSERPGGSAYNEQFF	TGTGCCAGCAGCGAAAGACCGGGCGGGAGTGCCTACAATGAGCAGTTCTTC	TRBV7-8	.	TRBJ2-1	TRBD2
CASSFLGSAETQYF	TGTGCCAGCAGCTTTCTCGGGAGCGCAGAGACCCAGTACTTC	TRBV7-3	.	TRBJ2-5	.
CASTLSGGGHNEQFF	TGTGCCAGCACCCTCAGCGGGGGGGGCCACAATGAGCAGTTCTTC	TRBV28	.	TRBJ2-1	TRBD2
CASSELKGVTLNEQFF	TGTGCCAGCAGTGAATTGAAGGGGGTAACTTTAAATGAGCAGTTCTTC	TRBV25-1	.	TRBJ2-1	.
CASSEGVRGLSEKLFF	TGTGCCAGCAGTGAGGGCGTAAGGGGGCTGAGTGAAAAACTGTTTTTT	TRBV6-1	.	TRBJ1-4	TRBD1
CASSPGANYGYTF	TGTGCCAGCAGCCCGGGAGCTAACTATGGCTACACCTTC	TRBV7-9	.	TRBJ1-2	.
CASSPNGRITEAFF	TGTGCCAGCAGCCCGAACGGACGGATCACTGAAGCTTTCTTT	TRBV7-9	.	TRBJ1-1	.
CASYGDSGANVLTF	TGTGCCAGCTACGGGGACTCTGGGGCCAACGTCCTGACTTTC	TRBV27	.	TRBJ2-6	.
CASSQEVVSYNEQFF	TGCGCCAGCAGCCAGGAAGTAGTCTCCTACAATGAGCAGTTCTTC	TRBV5-1	.	TRBJ2-1	.
CASSRLGTTGNTIYF	TGTGCCAGCAGCCGCCTCGGGACAACTGGAAACACCATATATTTT	TRBV3-1/TRBV3-2	.	TRBJ1-3	.
CASSNALAGGLKETQYF	TGTGCCAGCAGCAACGCTCTAGCGGGAGGTCTTAAGGAGACCCAGTACTTC	TRBV21-1	.	TRBJ2-5	.
CASSYSWTGSQPQHF	TGTGCCAGCAGTTACTCTTGGACAGGGAGTCAGCCCCAGCATTTT	TRBV6-5	.	TRBJ1-5	TRBD1
CASSQYPGTGGREQFF	TGTGCCAGCAGCCAATACCCAGGGACAGGGGGCCGTGAGCAGTTCTTC	TRBV14	.	TRBJ2-1	TRBD1
CATSRGRRGRDDGYTF	TGTGCCACCAGCAGAGGCAGGCGGGGAAGGGATGATGGCTACACCTTT	TRBV15	.	TRBJ1-2	.
CASSQENYFEQYF	TGCGCCAGCAGCCAAGAAAATTATTTCGAGCAGTACTTC	TRBV4-1	.	TRBJ2-7	.
CASSSRSGRLPGSPLHF	TGTGCCAGCAGCTCCCGATCAGGGCGATTACCAGGTTCACCCCTCCACTTT	TRBV11-2	.	TRBJ1-6	.
CASSQGVVEQFF	TGTGCCAGCAGCCAAGGTGTAGTAGAACAGTTCTTC	TRBV14	.	TRBJ2-1	.
CASSQGTYEQYF	TGTGCCAGCAGCCAGGGTACTTACGAGCAGTACTTC	TRBV16	.	TRBJ2-7	.
CASSFRGFLNTEAFF	TGTGCCAGCAGTTTCAGGGGGTTTTTGAACACTGAAGCTTTCTTT	TRBV28	once	TRBJ1-1	TRBD1
CSASASGRGTDTQYF	TGCAGTGCTAGTGCTAGCGGGAGAGGAACAGATACGCAGTATTTT	TRBV20-1	.	TRBJ2-3	TRBD2
CASSFPGFAPLF	TGTGCCAGCAGTTTTCCAGGCTTTGCTCCCTTGTTC	TRBV12-3/TRBV12-4	.	TRBJ1-2	.
CAWSVLRDEQFF	TGTGCCTGGAGTGTACTTCGGGATGAGCAGTTCTTC	TRBV30	.	TRBJ2-1	.
CASSISNSEQFF	TGTGCCAGTAGTATTTCGAATTCTGAGCAGTTCTTC	TRBV19	.	TRBJ2-1	.
CASSRPVDRPRGLAGAKTGQYF	TGTGCCAGCAGTCGACCGGTCGACAGGCCCCGGGGACTAGCGGGCGCTAAGACCGGGCAGTACTTC	TRBV6-6	.	TRBJ2-7	TRBD2
CASSLLGVNTEAFF	TGTGCCAGCAGCCTCCTAGGGGTGAACACTGAAGCTTTCTTT	TRBV7-3	.	TRBJ1-1	.
CASSYSRGTMNTEAFF	TGTGCCAGCAGTTACTCAAGAGGGACGATGAACACTGAAGCTTTCTTT	TRBV6-5	.	TRBJ1-1	.
CASSFGSFLAKNIQYF	TGTGCCAGCAGTTTTGGTTCATTTCTAGCCAAAAACATTCAGTACTTC	TRBV27	.	TRBJ2-4	.
CASSSRGATYEQYF	TGTGCCAGCAGTTCCAGGGGAGCGACCTACGAGCAGTACTTC	TRBV28	.	TRBJ2-7	.
CASSVIEYPAGNTIYF	TGTGCCAGCAGCGTAATAGAGTACCCTGCCGGAAACACCATATATTTT	TRBV9	.	TRBJ1-3	.
CASSSRTPRRSPLHF	TGTGCCAGCAGTTCTCGGACACCAAGGCGCTCACCCCTCCACTTT	TRBV28	.	TRBJ1-6	.
CASSRFLAGNYGYTF	TGTGCCAGCAGCCGTTTCCTTGCCGGAAACTATGGCTACACCTTC	TRBV3-1/TRBV3-2	once	TRBJ1-2	.
CSVGLGAQSGNTIYF	TGCAGCGTTGGATTAGGGGCGCAATCTGGAAACACCATATATTTT	TRBV29-1	.	TRBJ1-3	.
CSVGDNSPLHF	TGCAGCGTGGGGGATAATTCACCCCTCCACTTT	TRBV29-1	.	TRBJ1-6	.